This TCR beta chain is from a study of cytomegalovirus exposure and HLA in healthy donors. The CDR3 consists of 14 residues. Germline CDR1 and CDR2: SGDLS and YYNGEE. V lost 0 bases, J lost 5 bases, and 4 bases stayed unmatched. Use of 60 Vbeta and 13 Jbeta primers characterized the PCR. The table came from immunoSEQ multiplex PCR; TCRdb's copy has only in-frame clones and leaves some out. This sample has about 110,000 clones; 70% to 80% occur once, and the top ten carry 2.1%. Sequenced input: PBMCs. The chain links TRBV9 to TRBJ2-5, with 7 bases identical to TRBD2. The sequence was obtained from a man aged 25-40 years in good health and CMV-seronegative. The CDR3 coding sequence is TGTGCCAGCAGCGTAGGCGGGAGCAGGGAGACCCAGTACTTC. It translates to CASSVGGSRETQYF.